Below are 27 T cell receptor beta chains sequenced from a single sample in a study of blood T cell repertoires in COVID-19. TCRdb's copy holds only in-frame clones and misses some; the assay was immunoSEQ multiplex PCR. Among approximately 200,000 clones, approximately 80% were seen once, and the ten largest hold approximately 2%. The sequencing sample was made of PBMCs or T cells enriched from blood (not recorded which). The source is a man aged 60 to 75 who had recovered from COVID-19.

V usage is TRBV7-9 and J usage is TRBJ1-1; D is undetermined. V dropped 0 bases and J dropped 3 bases, with 8 bases sitting between them. The CDR3 has 14 residues. Germline CDR1 SEHNR, CDR2 FQNEAQ (reference sequence). This chain's CDR3 is CASSLAMADTEAFF. The DNA of the CDR3 is TGTGCCAGCAGCTTAGCGATGGCGGACACTGAAGCTTTCTTT.

J is TRBJ1-3 and V is TRBV6-5; possible D gene TRBD1, 5 bases. The CDR3 covers 15 residues. Trimming took 4 bases from V and 2 from J, leaving 12 bases between them. Per the germline V gene, CDR1 is MNHEY and CDR2 is SVGAGI. In DNA, the CDR3 is TGTGCCAGCAGTTCCCAGGGTGGAACTGGAAACACCATATATTTT. It codes for CASSSQGGTGNTIYF.

The chain carries TRBV7-9 and TRBJ2-7; D remains unclear. Germline-derived CDR1 and CDR2 are SEHNR and FQNEAQ (reference sequence). The CDR3 is made up of 17 amino acids. The V gene lost 5 bases and the J gene lost 0 bases, with 20 bases spanning the gap. CDR3 bases: TGTGCCAGCAGCCTCGTTTTCTGGATGGAGAGCTCCTACGAGCAGTACTTC. This codes for CASSLVFWMESSYEQYF.

The J gene is TRBJ2-1, the V gene TRBV7-9, with TRBD1 as a possible D gene (5 bases). CDR1 and CDR2 (germline): SEHNR, FQNEAQ (reference sequence). This CDR3 contains 14 residues. V lost 1 base and J 8 bases, leaving 12 bases between the germline ends. This CDR3 reads CASSLVGQGYEQFF. The CDR3 bases are TGTGCCAGCAGCTTAGTAGGGCAGGGTTATGAGCAGTTCTTC.

This chain's CDR3 is CASSRSDTYGYTF. The CDR3 DNA sequence: TGTGCCAGCTCACGTTCTGATACTTATGGCTACACCTTC. The genes are TRBV18 and TRBJ1-2, with D hard to call. Germline values: CDR1 KGHSH, CDR2 LQKENI. The CDR3 has 13 residues. V lost 4 bases to trimming and J lost 5 bases, with 11 bases between them.

V gene TRBV25-1 combines with J gene TRBJ1-2; TRBD1 matches 10 bases. With V trimmed by 3 bases and J by 5 bases, 6 bases remained unmatched. CDR1 MGHDK and CDR2 SYGVNS come from the germline V gene. This CDR3 has 15 residues. CDR3 in amino acids: CASSDATGGQYGYTF. The CDR3, as DNA: TGTGCCAGCAGTGACGCGACAGGGGGCCAATATGGCTACACCTTC.

The chain couples TRBV3-1 (or the pseudogene TRBV3-2) to TRBJ1-4, with D uncertain. The ends were cut back, 3 bases at V and 0 bases at J, with 5 bases in the middle. The length of the CDR3 is 14 residues. Germline lookup yields CDR1 LGHDT and CDR2 YNNKEL (reference sequence). The CDR3 loop is CASSHLATNEKLFF. The CDR3 DNA is TGTGCCAGCAGCCATCTTGCAACTAATGAAAAACTGTTTTTT.

The chain is built from TRBV7-9 and TRBJ2-6; perhaps TRBD1 as D (5 bases). Trimming took 4 bases from V and 1 from J, leaving 5 bases between them. The CDR3 runs to 14 residues. Germline lookup yields CDR1 SEHNR and CDR2 FQNEAQ (reference sequence). DNA for the CDR3: TGTGCCAGCAGCTGGACATCTGGGGCCAACGTCCTGACTTTC. It codes for CASSWTSGANVLTF.

V and J are TRBV3-1 (or the pseudogene TRBV3-2) and TRBJ2-2; D may be TRBD1 (6 bases). Trimming shortened V by 6 bases and J by 5 bases, and 19 bases separated the two germline ends. Germline V CDR1 and CDR2: LGHDT, YNNKEL (reference sequence). This CDR3 comprises 16 residues. In DNA form, the CDR3 reads TGTGCCAGCAGACGCTTGGACATCAGGGGAACCGGGGAGCTGTTTTTT. This codes for CASRRLDIRGTGELFF.

This clone was picked up a small number of times. The chain joins TRBV2 to TRBJ1-1; D may be TRBD1 (6 bases). Germline CDR1 and CDR2: SNHLY and FYNNEI. The CDR3 sequence is 17 residues long. The germline V and J ends were trimmed by 2 bases and 1 base, with 17 bases remaining between them. For the CDR3, the DNA is TGTGCCAGCAGTGAACCGATAGGGGGTGGAAGGAACACTGAAGCTTTCTTT. Residues: CASSEPIGGGRNTEAFF.

The rearrangement links TRBV7-9 to TRBJ1-2; 8 nucleotides match TRBD1. The trim removed 2 bases at V and 5 bases at J, leaving 7 bases unmatched. The CDR3 length is 15 residues. CDR1 SEHNR and CDR2 FQNEAQ come from the germline V gene (reference sequence). The CDR3 here is CASSLRDRTFYGYTF. The CDR3 DNA reads as TGTGCCAGCAGCTTAAGGGACAGGACTTTTTATGGCTACACCTTC. Complete variable domain (other parts from reference TRBV7-9 and TRBJ1-2): DTGVSQNPRHKITKRGQNVTFRCDPISEHNRLYWYRQTLGQGPEFLTYFQNEAQLEKSRLLSDRFSAERPKGSFSTLEIQRTEQGDSAMYLCASSLRDRTFYGYTFGSGTRLTVV.

This clone was counted a few times. For the CDR3, the DNA is TGCGCCAGCAGCTTGGGGCAGGGGATGGGGAATGAGCAGTTCTTC. This gives the protein CASSLGQGMGNEQFF. The rearrangement links TRBV5-1 to TRBJ2-1, with D tentatively TRBD1 (6 bases). Germline CDR1 and CDR2: SGHRS and YFSETQ. V was pared by 0 bases and J by 7 bases, with 14 bases between. The CDR3 totals 15 residues.

In its sample, this clone was seen once. The V and J genes are TRBV24-1 and TRBJ2-2, with a possible D match to TRBD2 (5 bases). CDR1 and CDR2 from the germline V gene are KGHDR and SFDVKD. This CDR3 spans 14 amino acids. V was cut by 3 bases and J by 6 bases, with 10 bases left in between. CDR3 sequence (DNA): TGTGCCACCAGTGATACCGGGATACCCGGGGAGCTGTTTTTT. This translates into CATSDTGIPGELFF.

The table lists this clone with a few counts. The chain joins TRBV7-2 to TRBJ2-3; maybe TRBD1 (7 bases). Per the germline V gene, CDR1 is SGHTA and CDR2 is FQGNSA. Deletions cut 5 bases from V and 3 bases from J, with 12 bases between. The CDR3 extends over 14 amino acids. CDR3 coding DNA: TGTGCCAGCAGCGTGGGGGGACAGACAGATACGCAGTATTTT. Translated, it gives CASSVGGQTDTQYF.

The J gene is TRBJ1-1, the V gene TRBV3-1 (or the pseudogene TRBV3-2); weak D call: TRBD1 (5 bases). The CDR3 spans 13 residues. Trimming removed 3 bases at V and 10 bases at J, with 15 bases between. CDR1 LGHDT and CDR2 YNNKEL come from the germline V gene (reference sequence). The CDR3 DNA is TGTGCCAGCAGCCAGGCGCAGGGTCTAACAGCTTTCTTT. This encodes CASSQAQGLTAFF.

The chain has TRBV7-9 and TRBJ2-7; D might be TRBD1 (6 bases). The germline V gene encodes CDR1 SEHNR and CDR2 FQNEAQ (reference sequence). The CDR3 is 16 amino acids. Trimming took 1 base from V and 0 from J, leaving 13 bases between them. In DNA, the CDR3 is TGTGCCAGCAGCTTAGGAGTAACAGGGATCTCCTACGAGCAGTACTTC. Translating it yields CASSLGVTGISYEQYF. The full variable domain, in which reference TRBV7-9 and TRBJ2-7 provide the parts outside the CDR3, is DTGVSQNPRHKITKRGQNVTFRCDPISEHNRLYWYRQTLGQGPEFLTYFQNEAQLEKSRLLSDRFSAERPKGSFSTLEIQRTEQGDSAMYLCASSLGVTGISYEQYFGPGTRLTVT.

This clone has more than one count but fewer than ten. The chain is built from TRBV13 and TRBJ2-7, with 7 bases fitting TRBD1. J gave up 0 bases and V 3 bases, and 8 bases lay outside the gene matches. CDR3 length equals 16 residues. Germline CDR1 reads PRHDT; CDR2 reads FYEKMQ (reference sequence). The CDR3: CASSLSFRDSSYEQYF. DNA for the CDR3: TGTGCCAGCAGCTTGAGTTTCCGGGACAGCTCCTACGAGCAGTACTTC.

V is TRBV12-5 and J is TRBJ2-7; no clear D gene. The CDR3 runs 14 residues. The V gene lost 6 bases and the J gene lost 2 bases, with 14 bases spanning the gap. Per the germline V gene, CDR1 is LGHNT and CDR2 is FRNRAP. CDR3 protein: CASGPTHKAYEQYF. In DNA, the CDR3 is TGTGCTAGTGGACCGACACACAAAGCCTACGAGCAGTACTTC.

The chain has TRBV19 and TRBJ1-1; 8 nucleotides match TRBD1. V shed 4 bases and J 5 bases; nucleotides not matched to a gene: 3. CDR1 and CDR2 (germline): LNHDA, SQIVND (reference sequence). The CDR3 totals 13 residues. The chain's CDR3 is CASSRQGRTEAFF. CDR3 coding DNA: TGTGCCAGTAGTAGACAGGGGCGGACTGAAGCTTTCTTT.

This chain links TRBV7-8 with TRBJ1-1; D is unclear. CDR3 size: 14 residues. V lost 1 base, J lost 4 bases, and 10 bases lay in between. Germline CDR1 reads SGHVS; CDR2 reads FQNEAQ. The CDR3 DNA sequence: TGTGCCAGCAGCTTAGGGAGGCTTGGCACTGAAGCTTTCTTT. Amino acids: CASSLGRLGTEAFF.

The V call is TRBV11-2, the J call TRBJ2-5; 9 bases agree with TRBD2. The CDR3 is made up of 17 amino acids. J lost 1 base, V lost 1 base, and 7 bases had no gene match. CDR1 is SGHAT and CDR2 is FQNNGV in the germline V gene. The CDR3 is CASSLGVSGGRQETQYF. The DNA for the CDR3 is TGTGCCAGCAGCTTAGGAGTTAGCGGGGGACGCCAAGAGACCCAGTACTTC.

The rearrangement uses TRBV11-3 and TRBJ2-1; the D gene is possibly TRBD1 (5 bases). Per germline, CDR1 SGHNT and CDR2 YENEEA. CDR3 length: 13 residues. The V gene lost 3 bases and the J gene lost 8 bases, with 11 bases spanning the gap. The CDR3 nucleotides read TGTGCCAGCAGCTTGGGCAGGGTCCATGAGCAGTTCTTC. Encoded protein: CASSLGRVHEQFF.

This clone was observed a few times. The chain joins TRBV5-1 to TRBJ2-2; 10 nucleotides match TRBD1. The CDR3 extends over 17 amino acids. Germline trimming cut 0 bases from V and 6 bases from J; bases unmatched to any gene: 8. Per the germline V gene, CDR1 is SGHRS and CDR2 is YFSETQ. The CDR3 nucleotides read TGCGCCAGCAGCTTGGTTATCCGGACAGGGGGGTCCGGGGAGCTGTTTTTT. It encodes CASSLVIRTGGSGELFF.

The rearrangement uses TRBV9 and TRBJ2-2; D gene unclear. V lost 6 bases and J lost 1, with 7 bases in between. Per germline, CDR1 SGDLS and CDR2 YYNGEE. The CDR3 extends over 13 amino acids. The CDR3 DNA is TGTGCCAGCAAAACAGAGAACACCGGGGAGCTGTTTTTT. Protein sequence: CASKTENTGELFF.

This clone was picked up a small number of times. The genes are TRBV4-2 and TRBJ2-1, with D possibly matching TRBD2 (6 bases). Germline assignment: CDR1 LGHNA and CDR2 YNFKEQ. CDR3 length: 15 residues. V lost 1 base and J lost 1, with 8 bases in between. CDR3 residues: CASSQVGGSYNEQFF. The CDR3 DNA is TGTGCCAGCAGCCAAGTCGGGGGATCCTACAATGAGCAGTTCTTC.

J is TRBJ1-1 and V is TRBV30, with no clear D. CDR3 length: 13 residues. Per germline, CDR1 GTSNPN and CDR2 SVGIG (reference sequence). The germline V and J ends were trimmed by 1 base and 0 bases, with 6 bases remaining between them. CDR3 nucleotides: TGTGCCTGGAGTGAGCGGGTGAACACTGAAGCTTTCTTT. Translation gives CAWSERVNTEAFF.

The chain links TRBV19 to TRBJ2-5; 7 bases line up with TRBD1. The ends lost 3 bases at V and 4 bases at J; junction bases unmatched: 8. Per the germline V gene, CDR1 is LNHDA and CDR2 is SQIVND (reference sequence). This CDR3 has 15 amino acids. CDR3 protein: CASSIRTGQGETQYF. The CDR3 bases are TGTGCCAGTAGTATCCGGACAGGACAAGGAGAGACCCAGTACTTC.